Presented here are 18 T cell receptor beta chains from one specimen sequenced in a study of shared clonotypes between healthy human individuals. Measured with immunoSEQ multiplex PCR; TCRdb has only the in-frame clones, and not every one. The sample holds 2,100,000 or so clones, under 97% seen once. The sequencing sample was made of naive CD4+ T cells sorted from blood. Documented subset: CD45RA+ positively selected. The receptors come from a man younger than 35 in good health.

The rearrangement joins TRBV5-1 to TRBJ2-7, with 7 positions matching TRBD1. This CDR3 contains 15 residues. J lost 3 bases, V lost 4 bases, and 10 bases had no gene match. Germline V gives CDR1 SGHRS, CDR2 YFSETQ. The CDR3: CASSRDTGAGYEQYF. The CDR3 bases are TGCGCCAGCAGCCGTGACACAGGGGCGGGCTACGAGCAGTACTTC.

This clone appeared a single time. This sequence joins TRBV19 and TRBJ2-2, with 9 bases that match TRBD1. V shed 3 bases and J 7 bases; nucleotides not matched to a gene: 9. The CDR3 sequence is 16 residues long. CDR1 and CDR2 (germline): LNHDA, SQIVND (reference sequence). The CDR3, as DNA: TGTGCCAGTAGTATCAACCGACAGGGGGGTGGCGGGGAGCTGTTTTTT. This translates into CASSINRQGGGGELFF.

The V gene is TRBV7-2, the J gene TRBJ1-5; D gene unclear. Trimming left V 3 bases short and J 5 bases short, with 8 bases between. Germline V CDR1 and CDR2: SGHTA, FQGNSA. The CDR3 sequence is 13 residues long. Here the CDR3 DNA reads TGTGCCAGCAGCTTCCATAAGGATCAGCCCCAGCATTTT. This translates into CASSFHKDQPQHF.

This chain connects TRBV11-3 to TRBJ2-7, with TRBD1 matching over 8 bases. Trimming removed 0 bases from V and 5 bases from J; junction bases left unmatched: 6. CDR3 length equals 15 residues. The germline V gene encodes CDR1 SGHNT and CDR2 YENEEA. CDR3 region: CASSLDGTGVNEQYF. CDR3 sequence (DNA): TGTGCCAGCAGCTTAGATGGGACAGGCGTCAACGAGCAGTACTTC.

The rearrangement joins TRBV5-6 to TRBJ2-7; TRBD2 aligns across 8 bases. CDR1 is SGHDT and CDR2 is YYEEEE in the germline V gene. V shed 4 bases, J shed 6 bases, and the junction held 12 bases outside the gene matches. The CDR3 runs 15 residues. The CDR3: CASSGAGTRTSEQYF. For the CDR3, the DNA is TGTGCCAGCAGCGGGGCGGGGACTAGGACGAGCGAGCAGTACTTC.

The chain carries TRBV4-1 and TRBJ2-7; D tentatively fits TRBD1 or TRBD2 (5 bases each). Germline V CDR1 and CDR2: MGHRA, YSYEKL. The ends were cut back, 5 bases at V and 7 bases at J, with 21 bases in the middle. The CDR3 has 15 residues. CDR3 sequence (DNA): TGCGCCAGCAGCTCCCCAGGGTCAGAGACGGGGGAGCAGTACTTC. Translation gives CASSSPGSETGEQYF.

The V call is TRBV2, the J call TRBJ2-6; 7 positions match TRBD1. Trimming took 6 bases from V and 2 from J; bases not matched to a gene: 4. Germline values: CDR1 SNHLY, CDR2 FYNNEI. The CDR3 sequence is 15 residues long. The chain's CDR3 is CASSGQATGANVLTF. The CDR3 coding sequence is TGTGCCAGCAGCGGACAGGCCACTGGGGCCAACGTCCTGACTTTC.

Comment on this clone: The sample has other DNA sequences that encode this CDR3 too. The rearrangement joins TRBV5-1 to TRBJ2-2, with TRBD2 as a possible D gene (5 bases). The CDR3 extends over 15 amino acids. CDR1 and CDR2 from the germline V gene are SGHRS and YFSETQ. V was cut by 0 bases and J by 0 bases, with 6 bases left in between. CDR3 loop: CASSLAGANTGELFF. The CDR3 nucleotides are TGCGCCAGCAGCTTGGCCGGGGCGAACACCGGGGAGCTGTTTTTT.

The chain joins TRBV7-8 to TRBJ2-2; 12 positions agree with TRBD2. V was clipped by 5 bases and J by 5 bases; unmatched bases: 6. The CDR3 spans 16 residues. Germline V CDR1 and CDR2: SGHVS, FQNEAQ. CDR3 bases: TGTGCCAGCAGCAAACGGGGGACTAGCGGGACCGGGGAGCTGTTTTTT. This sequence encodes CASSKRGTSGTGELFF.

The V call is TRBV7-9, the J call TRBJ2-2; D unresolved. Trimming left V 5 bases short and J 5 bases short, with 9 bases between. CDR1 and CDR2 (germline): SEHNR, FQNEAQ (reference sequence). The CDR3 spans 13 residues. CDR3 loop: CASSQTETGELFF. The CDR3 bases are TGTGCCAGCAGCCAAACAGAGACCGGGGAGCTGTTTTTT.

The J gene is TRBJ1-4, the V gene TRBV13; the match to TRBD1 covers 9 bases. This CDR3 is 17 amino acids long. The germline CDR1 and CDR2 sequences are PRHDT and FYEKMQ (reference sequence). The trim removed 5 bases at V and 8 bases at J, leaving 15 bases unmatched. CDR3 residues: CASSPSRDRVRGEKLFF. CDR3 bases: TGTGCCAGCAGCCCGTCCCGGGACAGGGTACGAGGCGAAAAACTGTTTTTT. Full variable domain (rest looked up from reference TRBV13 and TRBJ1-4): AAGVIQSPRHLIKEKRETATLKCYPIPRHDTVYWYQQGPGQDPQFLISFYEKMQSDKGSIPDRFSAQQFSDYHSELNMSSLELGDSALYFCASSPSRDRVRGEKLFFGSGTQLSVL.

The CDR3 region has the DNA TGTGCCAGCTCACCACCACTGGTCGCAGGTCTCAATCAGCCCCAGCATTTT. As protein: CASSPPLVAGLNQPQHF. The rearrangement joins TRBV18 to TRBJ1-5; D unresolved. This CDR3 comprises 17 residues. V was trimmed by 0 bases and J by 3 bases, leaving 15 bases between them. Per the germline V gene, CDR1 is KGHSH and CDR2 is LQKENI.

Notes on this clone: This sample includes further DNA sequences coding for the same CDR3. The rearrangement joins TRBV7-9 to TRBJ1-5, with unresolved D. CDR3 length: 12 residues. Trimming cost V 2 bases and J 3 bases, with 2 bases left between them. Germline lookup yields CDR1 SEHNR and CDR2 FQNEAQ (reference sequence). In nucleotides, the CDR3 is TGTGCCAGCAGCTTAACCAATCAGCCCCAGCATTTT. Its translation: CASSLTNQPQHF.

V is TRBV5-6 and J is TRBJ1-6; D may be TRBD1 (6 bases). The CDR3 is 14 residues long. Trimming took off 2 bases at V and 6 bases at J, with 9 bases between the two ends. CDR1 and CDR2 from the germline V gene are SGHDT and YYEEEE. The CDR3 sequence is CASSLGQPNSPLHF. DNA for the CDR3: TGTGCCAGCAGCTTAGGACAGCCTAATTCACCCCTCCACTTT.

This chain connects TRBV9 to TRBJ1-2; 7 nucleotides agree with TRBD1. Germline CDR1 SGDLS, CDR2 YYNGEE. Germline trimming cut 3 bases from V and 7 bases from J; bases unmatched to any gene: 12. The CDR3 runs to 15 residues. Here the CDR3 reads CASSANSGQAGGYTF. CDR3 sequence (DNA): TGTGCCAGCAGCGCGAATTCCGGACAGGCCGGTGGCTACACCTTC.

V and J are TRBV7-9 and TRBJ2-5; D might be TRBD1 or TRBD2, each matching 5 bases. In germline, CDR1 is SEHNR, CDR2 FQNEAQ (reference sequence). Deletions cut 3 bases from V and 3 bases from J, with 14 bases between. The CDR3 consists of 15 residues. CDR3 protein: CASSLRGVGKETQYF. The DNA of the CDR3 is TGTGCCAGCAGCTTGAGGGGAGTTGGTAAAGAGACCCAGTACTTC.

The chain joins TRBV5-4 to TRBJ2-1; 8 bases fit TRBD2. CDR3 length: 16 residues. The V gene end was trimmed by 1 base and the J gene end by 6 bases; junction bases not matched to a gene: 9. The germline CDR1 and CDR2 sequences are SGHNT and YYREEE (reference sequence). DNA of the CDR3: TGTGCCAGCAGCTTGTTCTTCGGCGGGGGGCGCAATGAGCAGTTCTTC. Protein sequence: CASSLFFGGGRNEQFF.

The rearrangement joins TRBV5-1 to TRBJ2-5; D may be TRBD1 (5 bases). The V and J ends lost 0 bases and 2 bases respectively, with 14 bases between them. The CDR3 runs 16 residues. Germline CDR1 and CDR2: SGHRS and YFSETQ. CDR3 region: CASSLGHLKGQETQYF. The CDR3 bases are TGCGCCAGCAGCTTGGGGCATCTTAAGGGGCAAGAGACCCAGTACTTC.